Following are 13 T cell receptor beta chains from one sample sequenced in a study of shared clonotypes between healthy human individuals. Libraries were prepared by immunoSEQ multiplex PCR; TCRdb keeps only in-frame clonotypes and omits some of them. The top ten hold roughly 0.13% of the sample, which has about 2 million clones, 85% to 95% seen once. The source material was naive CD4+ T cells sorted from blood. The subset here: CD45RA+ positively selected. The receptors shown here come from a man between 18 and 29 years old in good health.

V is TRBV28 and J is TRBJ2-2; D is uncertain. This CDR3 spans 14 amino acids. V shed 8 bases and J shed 1 base, with 11 bases lying between them. Germline CDR1 reads MDHEN; CDR2 reads SYDVKM. The CDR3 DNA reads TGTGCCAGCCTCGGGTTTCGGAACACCGGGGAGCTGTTTTTT. Its protein product is CASLGFRNTGELFF.

This chain connects TRBV27 to TRBJ2-1; 8 nucleotides agree with TRBD2. Germline CDR1 MNHEY, CDR2 SMNVEV (reference sequence). The CDR3 covers 19 residues. The V segment lost 7 bases and the J segment 0 bases; nucleotides outside the gene matches: 17. Here the CDR3 reads CASIPLAGRRTSSYNEQFF. In nucleotides, the CDR3 is TGTGCCAGCATCCCATTAGCGGGACGCCGAACTAGCTCCTACAATGAGCAGTTCTTC.

This chain links TRBV9 with TRBJ2-2; a weak D match, TRBD1 (5 bases). Germline V gene data show CDR1 as SGDLS and CDR2 as YYNGEE. Trimming left V 2 bases short and J 1 base short, with 12 bases between. The length of the CDR3 is 16 residues. CDR3 protein: CASSVRVGGNTGELFF. The CDR3 nucleotides read TGTGCCAGCAGCGTCAGGGTCGGTGGGAACACCGGGGAGCTGTTTTTT.

The chain uses TRBV18 and TRBJ2-7, with TRBD2 as a possible D gene (6 bases). Germline V gene data show CDR1 as KGHSH and CDR2 as LQKENI. The CDR3 contains 15 residues. V was pared by 0 bases and J by 2 bases, with 11 bases between. This chain's CDR3 is CASSPPSGSTYEQYF. The CDR3, as DNA: TGTGCCAGCTCACCACCGAGCGGGTCTACCTACGAGCAGTACTTC. Complete variable domain (other parts from reference TRBV18 and TRBJ2-7): NAGVMQNPRHLVRRRGQEARLRCSPMKGHSHVYWYRQLPEEGLKFMVYLQKENIIDESGMPKERFSAEFPKEGPSILRIQQVVRGDSAAYFCASSPPSGSTYEQYFGPGTRLTVT.

The chain has TRBV25-1 and TRBJ1-5, with a possible D match to TRBD1 (6 bases). Trimming removed 7 bases from V and 2 bases from J, with 9 bases in between. This CDR3 is 13 amino acids long. Germline V gene data show CDR1 as MGHDK and CDR2 as SYGVNS. The CDR3 protein is CASTAGGNQPQHF. The CDR3 DNA reads as TGTGCCAGCACCGCAGGGGGCAATCAGCCCCAGCATTTT.

The chain employs TRBV6-1 and TRBJ1-2; D possibly corresponds to TRBD1 (6 bases). This CDR3 has 13 residues. CDR1 is MNHNS and CDR2 is SASEGT in the germline V gene. The ends were cut back, 5 bases at V and 6 bases at J, with 13 bases in the middle. DNA for the CDR3: TGTGCCAGCAGTTCCCAGGGGTGGAATGGCTACACCTTC. Translation gives CASSSQGWNGYTF.

This rearrangement joins TRBV2 to TRBJ2-7, with TRBD2 as a possible D gene (5 bases). Germline V gives CDR1 SNHLY, CDR2 FYNNEI. Trimming stripped 7 bases from V and 6 bases from J, with 16 bases between. This CDR3 spans 13 amino acids. DNA for the CDR3: TGTGCCAGCAATTTCGGGCTTGGAGGCGAGCAGTACTTC. It yields the protein CASNFGLGGEQYF.

The rearrangement links TRBV6-8 to TRBJ2-1, with D possibly matching TRBD1 (6 bases). V was cut by 0 bases and J by 4 bases, with 13 bases left in between. The V gene's germline CDR1 is MNHGY and CDR2 SAAAGT. The CDR3 consists of 16 residues. CDR3 region: CASSYSAGARYNEQFF. The CDR3 coding sequence is TGTGCCAGCAGTTACTCGGCAGGGGCGAGATACAATGAGCAGTTCTTC.

This clone was picked up many times. The V and J genes are TRBV18 and TRBJ1-4; the match to TRBD1 covers 7 bases. Germline CDR1 is KGHSH and CDR2 is LQKENI. This CDR3 has 17 amino acids. Trimming cost V 4 bases and J 0 bases; bases outside gene matches: 8. The CDR3 region has the DNA TGTGCCAGCTCACGTACAGGGGTTCGCGCAACTAATGAAAAACTGTTTTTT. Protein sequence: CASSRTGVRATNEKLFF.

V gene TRBV5-4 combines with J gene TRBJ1-2; TRBD1 might be the D (5 bases). The CDR3 spans 14 residues. The V gene lost 5 bases and the J gene lost 7 bases, with 18 bases spanning the gap. Germline V gene lookup returns CDR1 SGHNT and CDR2 YYREEE (reference sequence). The CDR3 bases are TGTGCCAGCAGGCAGGGCTTGCAGGGACCTGGCTACACCTTC. It codes for CASRQGLQGPGYTF.

On this clone itself: Other DNA variants within this sample encode the same CDR3. The chain is built from TRBV18 and TRBJ1-5; D remains unclear. The germline V gene encodes CDR1 KGHSH and CDR2 LQKENI. The CDR3 sequence is 13 residues long. Trimming shortened V by 0 bases and J by 7 bases, and 7 bases separated the two germline ends. CDR3 sequence (DNA): TGTGCCAGCTCACCACCTGGGTACCAGCCCCAGCATTTT. Its translation is CASSPPGYQPQHF.

The chain is built from TRBV2 and TRBJ2-5, with 7 bases aligning to TRBD1. Trimming took 9 bases from V and 5 from J; bases not matched to a gene: 12. The CDR3 covers 14 residues. CDR1 SNHLY and CDR2 FYNNEI come from the germline V gene. The CDR3 DNA is TGTGCCAGTGGGGAAGACAGGGTTTGGGAGACCCAGTACTTC. This gives the protein CASGEDRVWETQYF.

As to this clone: This sample also contains other DNA sequences that code for the same CDR3. The chain links TRBV10-3 to TRBJ2-3; D not resolved. Germline loops: CDR1 ENHRY, CDR2 SYGVKD. V gave up 6 bases and J gave up 3 bases, with 4 bases separating them. There are 11 residues in the CDR3. DNA for the CDR3: TGTGCCATCAGCGAGACAGATACGCAGTATTTT. It specifies CAISETDTQYF.